One and the same sample provided the 22 T cell receptor beta chains below, sequenced in a study of blood T cell repertoires in COVID-19 (TCRdb year 2020). Libraries came from the immunoSEQ multiplex PCR assay. The table was pulled from immuneACCESS by TCRdb, which kept in-frame rearrangements only. Such tables lose some clones; where checked, under half of the loss comes from unresolved V genes, and the rest has no known cause. Recorded for this sample are some 390,000 clones; approximately 92% of them occurred a single time. Clones ranked in the top ten supply 1.1% of the sample. Specimen: PBMCs or T cells enriched from blood (not recorded which). The receptors originated from a man younger than 40 who had recovered from COVID-19.

The chain has TRBV5-6 and TRBJ2-7, with a tentative D call TRBD2 (6 bases). V was shortened by 4 bases and J by 3 bases, with 11 bases between the two germline ends. The CDR3 contains 13 residues. Germline-derived CDR1 and CDR2 are SGHDT and YYEEEE. The CDR3 nucleotides are TGTGCCAGCAGCCCTGCGGGGAGCTACGAGCAGTACTTC. Its protein product is CASSPAGSYEQYF. Full variable domain (remainder filled in from reference TRBV5-6 and TRBJ2-7): DAGVTQSPTHLIKTRGQQVTLRCSPKSGHDTVSWYQQALGQGPQFIFQYYEEEERQRGNFPDRFSGHQFPNYSSELNVNALLLGDSALYLCASSPAGSYEQYFGPGTRLTVT.

J is TRBJ1-3 and V is TRBV5-1; D is uncertain. The CDR3 contains 16 residues. V lost 0 bases and J 0 bases, leaving 10 bases between the germline ends. The germline V gene has CDR1 SGHRS and CDR2 YFSETQ. The CDR3 region has the DNA TGCGCCAGCAGCTTGGAGCCGCCGGGCTCTGGAAACACCATATATTTT. It yields the protein CASSLEPPGSGNTIYF.

The rearrangement links TRBV4-1 to TRBJ2-3; 8 bases align to TRBD2. Germline values: CDR1 MGHRA, CDR2 YSYEKL. V shed 3 bases and J 2 bases; nucleotides not matched to a gene: 7. The CDR3 loop spans 16 amino acids. The CDR3 DNA is TGCGCCAGCAGCCATGGGCGGGGGGCCCCCACAGATACGCAGTATTTT. Protein product: CASSHGRGAPTDTQYF.

V gene TRBV3-1 (or the pseudogene TRBV3-2) combines with J gene TRBJ2-7; the D is unclear. V was cut by 4 bases and J by 5 bases, with 15 bases left in between. CDR1 and CDR2 from the germline V gene are LGHDT and YNNKEL (reference sequence). The CDR3 contains 14 residues. The DNA of the CDR3 is TGTGCCAGCAGCCTTGTCCGAGTTGGTGACGAGCAGTACTTC. Protein product: CASSLVRVGDEQYF.

The chain is built from TRBV10-3 and TRBJ1-1; 7 positions agree with TRBD1. V was pared by 11 bases and J by 5 bases, with 5 bases of the junction left unmatched. The V gene's germline CDR1 is ENHRY and CDR2 SYGVKD. This CDR3 is 11 amino acids long. CDR3 coding DNA: TGTGCCTCACAGGGGTTGACTGAAGCTTTCTTT. As protein: CASQGLTEAFF.

V is TRBV24-1 and J is TRBJ1-5, with 9 nucleotides matching TRBD1. The CDR3 sequence is 19 residues long. The junction had 13 bases not matched to a gene; V was cut back by 4 bases and J by 1 base. Per germline, CDR1 KGHDR and CDR2 SFDVKD. CDR3 loop: CATSDRPGQGSPSNQPQHF. In nucleotides, the CDR3 is TGTGCCACCAGTGACCGGCCGGGACAGGGATCCCCCAGCAATCAGCCCCAGCATTTT.

V usage is TRBV7-9 and J usage is TRBJ2-7; 12 positions match TRBD1. The germline gives CDR1 SEHNR, CDR2 FQNEAQ (reference sequence). CDR3 length: 15 amino acids. The V segment lost 5 bases and the J segment 6 bases; nucleotides outside the gene matches: 8. As DNA, the CDR3 is TGTGCCAGCAGCATCTACGGGACAGGGGGCCTCGAGCAGTACTTC. Translation gives CASSIYGTGGLEQYF.

V and J are TRBV13 and TRBJ2-1, with D perhaps matching TRBD1 (5 bases). V lost 2 bases and J 6 bases, leaving 17 bases between the germline ends. The CDR3 totals 16 residues. From germline, CDR1 is PRHDT and CDR2 FYEKMQ (reference sequence). CDR3 loop: CASSLRSQGSGNEQFF. The CDR3 nucleotides are TGTGCCAGCAGCTTACGGTCCCAGGGATCTGGCAATGAGCAGTTCTTC.

J is TRBJ1-1 and V is TRBV19, with TRBD1 identical over 10 bases. This CDR3 is 14 amino acids long. CDR1 and CDR2 (germline): LNHDA, SQIVND (reference sequence). V was clipped by 6 bases and J by 4 bases; unmatched bases: 5. Written as DNA, the CDR3 is TGTGCCAGTAGGGGACAGGGGAGTGGCACTGAAGCTTTCTTT. Protein sequence: CASRGQGSGTEAFF.

In nucleotides, the CDR3 is TGTGCCATCAGAGAAAGACTACAGGGAGAAGGCTATGGCTACACCTTC. The encoded protein is CAIRERLQGEGYGYTF. V is TRBV10-3 and J is TRBJ1-2, with a tentative D call TRBD1 (6 bases). The germline V and J ends were trimmed by 6 bases and 4 bases, with 21 bases remaining between them. Germline V gene sequence: CDR1 ENHRY, CDR2 SYGVKD. CDR3 length: 16 residues.

This chain's CDR3 is CASRGDYGYTF. The CDR3 bases are TGTGCCTCCAGGGGCGACTATGGCTACACCTTC. The chain couples TRBV6-6 to TRBJ1-2; D possibly corresponds to TRBD1 (6 bases). Germline V CDR1 and CDR2: MNHNY, SVGAGI (reference sequence). V lost 11 bases to trimming and J lost 3 bases, with 10 bases between them. The CDR3 runs 11 residues.

The chain links TRBV4-1 to TRBJ2-7, with 9 bases aligning to TRBD1. With V trimmed by 0 bases and J by 4 bases, 7 bases remained unmatched. Germline V gene lookup returns CDR1 MGHRA and CDR2 YSYEKL. CDR3 size: 16 residues. In DNA, the CDR3 is TGCGCCAGCAGCCAAGACCAGGACAGGGGTTGGTACGAGCAGTACTTC. Residues: CASSQDQDRGWYEQYF.

The CDR3 loop reads CASSQDAGNYGYTF. The CDR3 region has the DNA TGTGCCAGCAGCCAAGATGCAGGGAACTATGGCTACACCTTC. This chain uses TRBV4-2 with TRBJ1-2; possible D gene TRBD1, 5 bases. The CDR3 is 14 amino acids. Germline V CDR1 and CDR2: LGHNA, YNFKEQ. Trimming shortened V by 0 bases and J by 2 bases, and 7 bases separated the two germline ends.

The CDR3 DNA reads TGTGCCAGTAGTACCTTTGGACAGGCTCATCCCACTGAAGCTTTCTTT. It translates to CASSTFGQAHPTEAFF. This chain uses TRBV19 with TRBJ1-1; 7 nucleotides align to TRBD1. There are 16 residues in the CDR3. With V trimmed by 4 bases and J by 4 bases, 12 bases remained unmatched. Germline CDR1 and CDR2: LNHDA and SQIVND (reference sequence).

This rearrangement joins TRBV13 to TRBJ2-1; D is uncertain. The length of the CDR3 is 12 residues. CDR1 is PRHDT and CDR2 is FYEKMQ in the germline V gene (reference sequence). V lost 1 base, J lost 7 bases, and 5 bases lay in between. The chain's CDR3 is CASSLAVNEQFF. In DNA form, the CDR3 reads TGTGCCAGCAGCTTAGCTGTGAATGAGCAGTTCTTC.

The V gene is TRBV7-9, the J gene TRBJ1-5; 7 bases agree with TRBD1. The V gene's germline CDR1 is SEHNR and CDR2 FQNEAQ (reference sequence). V was clipped by 5 bases and J by 0 bases; unmatched bases: 1. The CDR3 covers 14 residues. As DNA, the CDR3 is TGTGCCAGCAGCCACAGGGGTAGCAATCAGCCCCAGCATTTT. Translated, it gives CASSHRGSNQPQHF. The full variable domain, its missing parts supplied by reference TRBV7-9 and TRBJ1-5, is DTGVSQNPRHKITKRGQNVTFRCDPISEHNRLYWYRQTLGQGPEFLTYFQNEAQLEKSRLLSDRFSAERPKGSFSTLEIQRTEQGDSAMYLCASSHRGSNQPQHFGDGTRLSIL.

This chain links TRBV5-1 with TRBJ2-7; tentative D call: TRBD2 (8 bases). With 4 bases removed from V and 1 base from J, the gap between germline ends came to 15 bases. Germline V gives CDR1 SGHRS, CDR2 YFSETQ. The CDR3 sequence is 15 residues long. CDR3 DNA: TGCGCCAGCAGCGAGGGGGCTAGCGGGTCCTACGAGCAGTACTTC. This codes for CASSEGASGSYEQYF.

The chain is built from TRBV11-2 and TRBJ2-1; 8 nucleotides line up with TRBD2. The J segment lost 8 bases and the V segment lost 1 base, leaving 7 bases of the junction unmatched. In germline, CDR1 is SGHAT, CDR2 FQNNGV. CDR3 size: 15 residues. The CDR3, as DNA: TGTGCCAGCAGCTTAGGGACGGGAGGGCCCCATGAGCAGTTCTTC. Its protein product is CASSLGTGGPHEQFF.

Of note for this clone: Within the sample, other DNA sequences also encode this same CDR3. The chain recombines TRBV5-1 with TRBJ1-2, with 8 nucleotides matching TRBD1. This CDR3 has 13 amino acids. Per germline, CDR1 SGHRS and CDR2 YFSETQ. The V and J ends lost 0 bases and 8 bases, in that order; junction bases with no gene match: 3. CDR3 region: CASSLAGGDGYTF. CDR3 nucleotides: TGCGCCAGCAGCTTGGCAGGGGGCGACGGCTACACCTTC.

The genes are TRBV7-8 and TRBJ2-7; a weak D match, TRBD1 (6 bases). The germline gives CDR1 SGHVS, CDR2 FQNEAQ. This CDR3 is built from 14 residues. The V end lost 5 bases, the J end lost 3 bases, and 14 bases lay between the germline ends. The CDR3 sequence is CASSNIQGYYEQYF. The CDR3 bases are TGTGCCAGCAGCAACATACAGGGCTACTACGAGCAGTACTTC. Full variable domain (rest looked up from reference TRBV7-8 and TRBJ2-7): GAGVSQSPRYKVAKRGQDVALRCDPISGHVSLFWYQQALGQGPEFLTYFQNEAQLDKSGLPSDRFFAERPEGSVSTLKIQRTQQEDSAVYLCASSNIQGYYEQYFGPGTRLTVT.

V usage is TRBV12-1 and J usage is TRBJ2-7; the tabulated D call, TRBD2, remains unverified against the DNA. TRBV12-1 constitutes a pseudogene. CDR3 length: 15 amino acids. CDR3 DNA sequence: TGTGCCAGCAGCGCGGGACGGAAGAGCTCCTACGAGCAGTACTTC. Its translation: CASSAGRKSSYEQYF.

The rearrangement uses TRBV28 and TRBJ1-4; D possibly corresponds to TRBD1 (6 bases). Germline values: CDR1 MDHEN, CDR2 SYDVKM. CDR3 length: 14 residues. Trimming cost V 6 bases and J 1 base, with 9 bases left between them. The CDR3 here is CASSRGGTNEKLFF. CDR3 DNA: TGTGCCAGCAGCCGAGGGGGAACTAATGAAAAACTGTTTTTT.